This paragraph covers one TCR beta chain sequence. Its antigen is as yet unknown. Blood draws occurred at baseline, cycle 4 day 1, and cycle 7 day 1. These data come from a study of OX40 agonist ivuxolimab in advanced cancers. Turning to the study itself: Ivuxolimab doses were 0.01, 0.1, 0.3, 1.5, 3 or 10 mg/kg every 2 weeks.

In germline, CDR1 is SGDLS, CDR2 YYNGEE. The length of the CDR3 is 14 residues. V was cut by 4 bases and J by 1 base, with 11 bases left in between. Findings and caveats of the study: CD8+ T cells showed, on average, more clonal expansion than CD4+ cells.

The assay was immunoSEQ multiplex PCR, and TCRdb's table has in-frame clones only and misses some. The sample consists of about 100,000 clones, roughly 89% of them appearing once. This specimen consisted of CD4+ or CD8+ T cells sorted from blood, obtained in a trial of the OX40 agonist ivuxolimab. This sequence joins TRBV9 and TRBJ1-1; a weak D match, TRBD1 (6 bases). The clonotype was recovered from an adult with an advanced solid tumor such as melanoma, head and neck, liver or kidney cancer. The CDR3 loop reads CASSKQGPNTEAFF. In nucleotides, the CDR3 is TGTGCCAGCAGCAAACAGGGACCGAACACTGAAGCTTTCTTT.